This T cell receptor beta chain was recorded in a study of blood T cell repertoires in COVID-19. Study as a whole: Samples came from the United States, Italy and Spain, spanning acute and convalescent COVID-19. In each case, the material was cDNA or gDNA derived from T cells, B-cell-depleted T cells, or PBMCs.

This clone was detected only once. The repertoire was sequenced with immunoSEQ multiplex PCR; TCRdb's copy has only in-frame clones and lacks some. The sample consists of 200,000 to 300,000 clones, 70% to 90% of them appearing once. CDR1 SGHTA and CDR2 FQGTGA come from the germline V gene. The V and J ends lost 4 bases and 4 bases, in that order; junction bases with no gene match: 7. This CDR3 region has 15 residues. Ages ranged from about 18 to 89 years, with residence in fewer than 25 US areas. Clinical history as reported by participants underpinned cohort assignment. This receptor was taken from a woman aged 40 to 50 with acute COVID-19. Sequencing used PBMCs or T cells enriched from blood (not recorded which). The rearrangement links TRBV7-3 to TRBJ2-5; 9 positions agree with TRBD2. This CDR3 is CASSSGGRGRETQYF. The CDR3 nucleotides read TGTGCCAGCAGCTCCGGCGGGAGGGGTAGAGAGACCCAGTACTTC.